This T cell receptor beta chain comes out of a study of cytomegalovirus exposure and HLA in healthy donors. This PCR relied on a set of 60 Vbeta primers and 13 Jbeta primers. The method was immunoSEQ multiplex PCR; TCRdb's version includes in-frame clones alone and lacks a portion of them. The table has about 110,000 clones, over 60% seen once. Looked up from germline, CDR1 is MDHEN and CDR2 is SYDVKM. Trimming removed 3 bases at V and 6 bases at J, with 11 bases between. This CDR3 has 14 residues. The sample taken for sequencing was PBMCs. This TCR was sampled from a woman in her forties or fifties in good health and CMV-seropositive. V gene TRBV28 combines with J gene TRBJ1-4; possible D gene TRBD1, 6 bases. The CDR3 bases are TGTGCCAGCAGTTTTAGGGGGGGGGATGAAAAACTGTTTTTT. Amino acids: CASSFRGGDEKLFF.